A selection of T cell receptor beta chains follows, all from one sample in a study of cytomegalovirus exposure and HLA in healthy donors. Repertoires were generated with immunoSEQ multiplex PCR, while TCRdb's copy carries only in-frame clones and drops some. Of about 130,000 clones in the sample, roughly 74% were seen once. What was sequenced was PBMCs. The receptors shown here come from a man aged 35-49 years in good health and CMV-seropositive. Each CDR3 is given with its conserved first and last residue. Fields, in order: V gene, clone size, J gene, D gene, CDR3 length, CDR3 DNA, CDR3 protein. D genes are given only for firm matches. Clone size is given for some rows only: seen once, a few or many times, or a class if the clone is expanded.

V gene: TRBV19
clone size: .
J gene: TRBJ2-3
D gene: TRBD2
CDR3 length: 16
CDR3 DNA: TGTGCCAGTAGTATAGACGCGGGAGTACGCACAGATACGCAGTATTTT
CDR3 protein: CASSIDAGVRTDTQYF

V gene: TRBV27
clone size: .
J gene: TRBJ2-6
D gene: .
CDR3 length: 15
CDR3 DNA: TGTGCCAGCAGTTTCCGCAGGGATGGGGCCAACGTCCTGACTTTC
CDR3 protein: CASSFRRDGANVLTF

V gene: TRBV29-1
clone size: .
J gene: TRBJ2-7
D gene: .
CDR3 length: 14
CDR3 DNA: TGCAGCGTTGGCCTAGTCCATCGCTCCTACGAGCAGTACTTC
CDR3 protein: CSVGLVHRSYEQYF

V gene: TRBV18
clone size: once
J gene: TRBJ2-7
D gene: .
CDR3 length: 16
CDR3 DNA: TGTGCCAGCTCACCTCTGGCAGGGCCCATGAACTACGAGCAGTACTTC
CDR3 protein: CASSPLAGPMNYEQYF

V gene: TRBV9
clone size: .
J gene: TRBJ1-1
D gene: TRBD1
CDR3 length: 16
CDR3 DNA: TGTGCCAGCAGCGTGGGGGACAGGGGGCTGCGCACTGAAGCTTTCTTT
CDR3 protein: CASSVGDRGLRTEAFF

V gene: TRBV20-1
clone size: .
J gene: TRBJ2-3
D gene: .
CDR3 length: 11
CDR3 DNA: TGCAGCCCCATCGGGGGAGATACGCAGTATTTT
CDR3 protein: CSPIGGDTQYF

V gene: TRBV5-5
clone size: .
J gene: TRBJ2-3
D gene: .
CDR3 length: 14
CDR3 DNA: TGTGCCAGCAGCTTGGACTCGATGAGAGGGACGCAGTATTTT
CDR3 protein: CASSLDSMRGTQYF

V gene: TRBV15
clone size: .
J gene: TRBJ1-5
D gene: TRBD1
CDR3 length: 15
CDR3 DNA: TGTGCCACCAGCAGAGATATGGAGGGGGCATCGCCCCAGCATTTT
CDR3 protein: CATSRDMEGASPQHF

V gene: TRBV15
clone size: .
J gene: TRBJ2-7
D gene: TRBD1
CDR3 length: 15
CDR3 DNA: TGTGCCACCAGCAGAGGTGGACAGGGCGCCTACGAGCAGTACTTC
CDR3 protein: CATSRGGQGAYEQYF

V gene: TRBV19
clone size: .
J gene: TRBJ1-2
D gene: TRBD1
CDR3 length: 17
CDR3 DNA: TGTGCCAGTATTCCCTTACCCGGGACAGGGGAGAGTTCAGGCTACACCTTC
CDR3 protein: CASIPLPGTGESSGYTF